The following is a T cell receptor beta chain sequence with its context. Antigen unknown. Diagnoses were established using clinical symptoms, serum thyroxine and TRAb, thyroid ultrasound and orbital computed tomography. This sample stems from a study of T cells in Graves' hyperthyroidism and ophthalmopathy. Germline-derived CDR1 and CDR2 are SGDLS and YYNGEE. There are 16 residues in the CDR3. V lost 3 bases, J lost 0 bases, and 7 bases stayed unmatched. TCR beta CDR3 sequences were amplified from RNA transcripts. The TCR CDR3 was amplified in a first-round RT-PCR using the HTBI primer set. TCRdb used MiXCR to reprocess the multiplex PCR reads, holding one entry per CDR3 protein. The repertoire has about 590,000 distinct CDR3 sequences, approximately 15% of them found once; the top ten carry roughly 7%. Study-level results: A 13 V-J model separated ophthalmopathy from stable hyperthyroidism. In the blood, most expanded thyroid clonotypes above 0.001 appeared as well.

The clonotype comes from a woman under 30 with Graves' ophthalmopathy. Material: blood. The chain employs TRBV9 and TRBJ2-3; the match to TRBD2 covers 7 bases. The CDR3 reads CASSGGGGGSTDTQYF. CDR3 DNA sequence: TGTGCCAGCAGCGGGGGGGGTGGTGGGAGCACAGATACGCAGTATTTT.